The 5 T cell receptor beta chains listed next were all sequenced from one sample in a study of blood T cell repertoires in COVID-19. Sequencing was performed with immunoSEQ multiplex PCR; in TCRdb, only in-frame clones are kept and a portion is missing. This sample has hundreds of thousands of clones, with 87% found just once. The sample comprised peripheral blood. The receptors derive from a woman aged 50 to 60 with COVID-19, enrolled during active disease.

This chain links TRBV27 with TRBJ1-2; tentative D call: TRBD1 (5 bases). This CDR3 spans 15 amino acids. Germline V gene data show CDR1 as MNHEY and CDR2 as SMNVEV (reference sequence). With 2 bases removed from V and 4 bases from J, the gap between germline ends came to 14 bases. The CDR3 DNA reads as TGTGCCAGCAGTTTAGGTTTCGGGGGTGGCTATGGCTACACCTTC. Translation: CASSLGFGGGYGYTF.

CDR3 sequence reads: CASSWDRNTGELFF. The CDR3 bases are TGTGCCAGTAGTTGGGACAGGAACACCGGGGAGCTGTTTTTT. The V and J genes are TRBV19 and TRBJ2-2, with 7 bases fitting TRBD1. This CDR3 is built from 14 residues. Germline values: CDR1 LNHDA, CDR2 SQIVND (reference sequence). Trimming at V came to 5 bases and at J to 1 base, leaving 1 base not matched to a gene.

This chain joins TRBV30 and TRBJ1-4; the match to TRBD1 covers 9 bases. With 4 bases clipped from V and 5 bases from J, the junction kept 5 bases outside the gene matches. The CDR3 sequence is 14 residues long. The germline V gene has CDR1 GTSNPN and CDR2 SVGIG (reference sequence). CDR3 sequence (DNA): TGTGCCTGGAAGAAGACAGGGGGAAATGAAAAACTGTTTTTT. This codes for CAWKKTGGNEKLFF.

This clone was detected a few times. This sequence joins TRBV18 and TRBJ2-7; 13 nucleotides match TRBD2. V lost 3 bases and J lost 6; bases outside the gene matches: 5. The length of the CDR3 is 15 residues. In germline, CDR1 is KGHSH, CDR2 LQKENI. This CDR3 reads CASSPETSGRSEQYF. The DNA for the CDR3 is TGTGCCAGCTCACCGGAGACTAGCGGGAGGAGCGAGCAGTACTTC.

This clone was picked up a small number of times. Mismatch with germline at one junction end may stem from a read error. J is TRBJ2-5 and V is TRBV2, with 11 bases lining up with TRBD2. Germline V gene data show CDR1 as SNHLY and CDR2 as FYNNEI. This CDR3 contains 15 residues. The CDR3 loop reads CASGTSGSTQKTQYF. CDR3 DNA sequence: TGTGCCAGCGGTACTAGCGGGAGCACCCAAAAGACCCAGTACTTC.